This T cell receptor (beta chain) stems from a study of Graves' ophthalmopathy and Graves' hyperthyroidism. Thyroid ultrasound, orbital computed tomography, TRAb, serum thyroxine and clinical symptoms formed the basis of diagnosis. This clonotype was observed at least ten times. This CDR3 is built from 13 residues. V shed 9 bases and J 0 bases; nucleotides not matched to a gene: 4. Germline V gene sequence: CDR1 MNHEY, CDR2 SMNVEV (reference sequence). Transcripts of RNA were the source for amplifying TCR beta CDR3 regions. HTBI primers served in a first-round RT-PCR, which a second-round multiplex PCR followed. TCRdb re-called the multiplex PCR reads with MiXCR, one entry per CDR3 protein. The sample has 300,000 to 400,000 distinct CDR3 sequences; 17% are singletons.

The sample consisted of peripheral blood. The receptor was isolated from an adult man with Graves' ophthalmopathy. This chain connects TRBV27 to TRBJ2-5, with 7 bases identical to TRBD1. CDR3: CASKRGHQETQYF. The CDR3 DNA follows: TGTGCCAGTAAGAGGGGGCACCAAGAGACCCAGTACTTC.